This is a list of T cell receptor beta chains from one sample in a study of cytomegalovirus exposure and HLA in healthy donors. Only in-frame clones appear in the TCRdb table, and some are missing; sequencing was by immunoSEQ multiplex PCR. In the table there are 120,000 or so clones, about three quarters of which are singletons. The specimen sequenced was PBMCs. All receptors derive from a woman aged 35 to 49 in good health and CMV-seronegative. Each CDR3 is given with its conserved first and last residue. A D gene is named only where the DNA matches it firmly. Some rows have no size entry. The others give once, few or many, or a class for an expanded clone.

TRBJ2-7 | TRBV28 | NA | TRBD2 | TGTGCCAGCAGTTTGGGAGGGCTACCGTACGAGCAGTACTTC | CASSLGGLPYEQYF
TRBJ2-5 | TRBV5-4 | NA | TRBD1 | TGTGCCAGCAGCTCGCAGGGGGCAGTGGAGACCCAGTACTTC | CASSSQGAVETQYF
TRBJ1-2 | TRBV28 | NA | NA | TGTGCCAGCAGCCTTTCCAGTCGCTATGGCTACACCTTC | CASSLSSRYGYTF
TRBJ2-3 | TRBV11-2 | NA | NA | TGTGCCAGTTACCCCCCAGGGCCCTGGACAGATACGCAGTATTTT | CASYPPGPWTDTQYF
TRBJ1-3 | TRBV10-3 | NA | NA | TGTGCCATCAGGCCCGGGGGGTCTGGAAACACCATATATTTT | CAIRPGGSGNTIYF
TRBJ2-7 | TRBV15 | NA | TRBD2 | TGTGCCACCAGCAGAGTTCTAGCGGCCTACGAGCAGTACTTC | CATSRVLAAYEQYF
TRBJ2-7 | TRBV5-4 | NA | NA | TGTGCCAGCAGCCGAGACAAGCGGGTCTTCGACGAGCAGTACTTC | CASSRDKRVFDEQYF
TRBJ2-7 | TRBV18 | NA | NA | TGTGCCAGCTCACCACTGACCAGGGCGGTGTCCTACGAGCAGTACTTC | CASSPLTRAVSYEQYF
TRBJ1-5 | TRBV7-9 | NA | NA | TGTGCCAGCAGTTTCACAGGGAATCAGCCCCAGCATTTT | CASSFTGNQPQHF
TRBJ1-4 | TRBV5-8 | once | NA | TGTGCCAGCAGCTCGAACCCCGGGGCCGGGGGTGAAAAACTGTTTTTT | CASSSNPGAGGEKLFF
TRBJ2-3 | TRBV2 | NA | TRBD1 | TGTGCCAGCAGTGGGGACAGAACAGATACGCAGTATTTT | CASSGDRTDTQYF
TRBJ1-3 | TRBV2 | few | TRBD1 | TGTGCCAGCAGTGCGGGACAGGGATACTCTGGAAACACCATATATTTT | CASSAGQGYSGNTIYF
TRBJ1-2 | TRBV18 | NA | TRBD1 | TGTGCCAGCTCACCACCGGGACAGGGGCCTGATGGCTACACCTTC | CASSPPGQGPDGYTF
TRBJ2-2 | TRBV5-5 | few | NA | TGTGCCAGCAGCTTGGCCGGCGGGCGGAACACCGGGGAGCTGTTTTTT | CASSLAGGRNTGELFF
TRBJ1-5 | TRBV28 | NA | TRBD1 | TGTGCCAGCAGTTGGGGACAGAATCAGCCCCAGCATTTT | CASSWGQNQPQHF
TRBJ1-1 | TRBV5-6 | NA | NA | TGTGCCAGCAGCTCGCATCTCCAGGGGACTGAAGCTTTCTTT | CASSSHLQGTEAFF
TRBJ1-5 | TRBV6-5 | few | NA | TGTGCCAGCACCAGAGACAAGGGTGGGAGACAGCCCCAGCATTTT | CASTRDKGGRQPQHF
TRBJ2-1 | TRBV11-2 | once | TRBD2 | TGTGCCAGCAGCTCGTATAGCGGGAGGGCTACCTCCTACAATGAGCAGTTCTTC | CASSSYSGRATSYNEQFF
TRBJ2-5 | TRBV7-2 | NA | NA | TGTGCCAGCAGCTTAAGAAGCGCCCAAGAGACCCAGTACTTC | CASSLRSAQETQYF
TRBJ2-3 | TRBV28 | once | NA | TGTGCCAGCAGTTTAGGCGGTGACAGATACACAGATACGCAGTATTTT | CASSLGGDRYTDTQYF
TRBJ1-6 | TRBV6-6 | once | TRBD1 | TGTGCCAGCAGTTTCGGGGACAGGGGTGCACCCCTCCACTTT | CASSFGDRGAPLHF
TRBJ2-2 | TRBV10-1 | NA | TRBD2 | TGCGCCAGCAGTGCACTAGCGGGAGGGCCAAGCACCGGGGAGCTGTTTTTT | CASSALAGGPSTGELFF
TRBJ1-1 | TRBV19 | few | NA | TGTGCCAGTAGTATCTCGGGGAGGTTGACTGAAGCTTTCTTT | CASSISGRLTEAFF
TRBJ1-6 | TRBV28 | NA | NA | TGTGCCAGCAGGCTGAATCGAGGTTATAATTCACCCCTCCACTTT | CASRLNRGYNSPLHF
TRBJ1-3 | TRBV28 | NA | NA | TGTGCCAGCCTTGGGCCTAACCTTGGAAACACCATATATTTT | CASLGPNLGNTIYF
TRBJ2-5 | TRBV28 | NA | NA | TGTGCCAGCAGTTCCCCTAGCGACGAGACCCAGTACTTC | CASSSPSDETQYF
TRBJ1-4 | TRBV15 | NA | NA | TGTGCCACCAGCAGAACCCTTTGGGCCCCTTGGGAAAAACTGTTTTTT | CATSRTLWAPWEKLFF
TRBJ1-2 | TRBV19 | NA | TRBD1 | TGTGCCAGTAGTACCACCTCGACAGGGGGCTATGGCTACACCTTC | CASSTTSTGGYGYTF
TRBJ2-1 | TRBV7-3 | NA | TRBD2 | TGTGCCAGCAGCCTCACACTAGCGGGAGTCAATGAGCAGTTCTTC | CASSLTLAGVNEQFF
TRBJ1-4 | TRBV5-4 | NA | NA | TGTGCCAGCAGCCCGGGACGGGGGAATGAAAAACTGTTTTTT | CASSPGRGNEKLFF
TRBJ2-7 | TRBV7-3 | NA | NA | TGTTCCAGCAGCTACAATCCGGGGTATGAGTACGAGCAGTACTTC | CSSSYNPGYEYEQYF
TRBJ2-1 | TRBV11-2 | NA | NA | TGTGCCAGCAGCTTAGCGTCTTCCTACAATGAGCAGTTCTTC | CASSLASSYNEQFF
TRBJ2-2 | TRBV27 | NA | TRBD1 | TGTGCCAGCAGTCTACAGGGGGCCCTGAACACCGGGGAGCTGTTTTTT | CASSLQGALNTGELFF
TRBJ1-2 | TRBV28 | NA | NA | TGTGCCAGCAGTGCCTCTGTCCGGGGCTACACCTTC | CASSASVRGYTF
TRBJ2-5 | TRBV18 | NA | NA | TGTGCCAGCTCACCAGTCCGGGGAGGTGGCAGCGGGACCCAGTACTTC | CASSPVRGGGSGTQYF
TRBJ2-6 | TRBV7-2 | NA | TRBD2 | TGTGCCAGCAGCGCTCCTAGAGCGGGAGGCCCTGGGGCCAACGTCCTGACTTTC | CASSAPRAGGPGANVLTF